These 8 T cell receptor beta chains came from one sample sequenced in a study of blood T cell repertoires in COVID-19. The table came from immunoSEQ multiplex PCR; TCRdb's copy has only in-frame clones and leaves some out. The sample contains 55,000 to 65,000 clones, 85% to 90% of which appear only once. The sequencing input was peripheral blood. The receptors originated from a woman in her fifties or sixties with COVID-19, enrolled during active disease.

Here the CDR3 DNA reads TGTGCCAGCTCATCGAGCCAAGAGACCCAGTACTTC. It translates to CASSSSQETQYF. V is TRBV18 and J is TRBJ2-5; no definite D call. The V gene's germline CDR1 is KGHSH and CDR2 LQKENI. V was clipped by 5 bases and J by 1 base, with 5 bases between them. The CDR3 is 12 residues long.

The chain recombines TRBV6-5 with TRBJ2-6; a possible D gene is TRBD2 (5 bases). There are 15 residues in the CDR3. Germline V gene sequence: CDR1 MNHEY, CDR2 SVGAGI. The germline V and J ends were trimmed by 2 bases and 4 bases, with 9 bases remaining between them. The CDR3 protein is CASSYRGSGANVLTF. CDR3 sequence (DNA): TGTGCCAGCAGTTACAGAGGGTCCGGGGCCAACGTCCTGACTTTC.

The V and J genes are TRBV6-5 and TRBJ1-3; the D gene is possibly TRBD1 (6 bases). Deletions cut 4 bases from V and 0 bases from J, with 10 bases between. Looked up from germline, CDR1 is MNHEY and CDR2 is SVGAGI. CDR3 length equals 15 residues. The CDR3 reads CASSWDTASGNTIYF. CDR3 DNA: TGTGCCAGCAGTTGGGACACTGCCTCTGGAAACACCATATATTTT.

The chain combines TRBV10-3 with TRBJ2-5; 11 bases map to TRBD2. CDR1 is ENHRY and CDR2 is SYGVKD in the germline V gene. This CDR3 comprises 15 residues. V was clipped by 3 bases and J by 5 bases; unmatched bases: 5. CDR3: CAISDVAGGKETQYF. In DNA form, the CDR3 reads TGTGCCATCAGTGATGTAGCGGGGGGGAAGGAGACCCAGTACTTC.

The J gene is TRBJ2-7, the V gene TRBV4-3; possible D gene TRBD1, 6 bases. The CDR3 consists of 15 residues. Trimming left V 1 base short and J 4 bases short, with 14 bases between. The germline V gene has CDR1 LGHNA and CDR2 YSLEER. The CDR3: CASSQAPGTLYEQYF. CDR3 nucleotide sequence: TGCGCCAGCAGCCAAGCGCCCGGGACACTTTACGAGCAGTACTTC.

Only one count was recorded for this clone. This rearrangement joins TRBV28 to TRBJ2-7; 8 nucleotides match TRBD1. In germline, CDR1 is MDHEN, CDR2 SYDVKM. The CDR3 spans 15 residues. The ends lost 5 bases at V and 0 bases at J; junction bases unmatched: 6. As DNA, the CDR3 is TGTGCCAGCAGTCCGGGACAGGCCTACTCCTACGAGCAGTACTTC. It translates to CASSPGQAYSYEQYF.

V usage is TRBV2 and J usage is TRBJ1-1; perhaps TRBD1 as D (5 bases). This CDR3 spans 13 amino acids. V lost 3 bases and J lost 1, with 6 bases in between. Germline V lookup: CDR1 SNHLY, CDR2 FYNNEI. The CDR3 sequence: CASSEQGNTEAFF. CDR3 bases: TGTGCCAGCAGTGAGCAGGGGAACACTGAAGCTTTCTTT.

The genes are TRBV7-9 and TRBJ1-3; D is possibly TRBD1 (5 bases). In germline, CDR1 is SEHNR, CDR2 FQNEAQ (reference sequence). Between the trimmed V and J ends, which lost 1 base and 0 bases, there was a span of 7 bases. The CDR3 consists of 15 residues. CDR3 sequence reads: CASSLGGDSGNTIYF. CDR3 nucleotides: TGTGCCAGCAGCTTAGGGGGGGACTCTGGAAACACCATATATTTT.